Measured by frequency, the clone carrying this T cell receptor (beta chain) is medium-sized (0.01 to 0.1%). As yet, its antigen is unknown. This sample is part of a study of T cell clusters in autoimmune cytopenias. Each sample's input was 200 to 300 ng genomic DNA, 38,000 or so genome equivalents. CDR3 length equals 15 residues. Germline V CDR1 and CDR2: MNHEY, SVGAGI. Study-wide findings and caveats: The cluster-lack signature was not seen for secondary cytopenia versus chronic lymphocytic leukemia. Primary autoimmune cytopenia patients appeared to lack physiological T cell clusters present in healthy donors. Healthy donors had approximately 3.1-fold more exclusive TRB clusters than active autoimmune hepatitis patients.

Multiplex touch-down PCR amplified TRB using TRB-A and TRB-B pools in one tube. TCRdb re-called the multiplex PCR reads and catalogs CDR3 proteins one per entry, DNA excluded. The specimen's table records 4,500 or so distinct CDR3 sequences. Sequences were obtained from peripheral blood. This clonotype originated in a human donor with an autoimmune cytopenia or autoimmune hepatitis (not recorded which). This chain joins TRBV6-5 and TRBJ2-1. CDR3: CASSYSFGVGNEQFF.